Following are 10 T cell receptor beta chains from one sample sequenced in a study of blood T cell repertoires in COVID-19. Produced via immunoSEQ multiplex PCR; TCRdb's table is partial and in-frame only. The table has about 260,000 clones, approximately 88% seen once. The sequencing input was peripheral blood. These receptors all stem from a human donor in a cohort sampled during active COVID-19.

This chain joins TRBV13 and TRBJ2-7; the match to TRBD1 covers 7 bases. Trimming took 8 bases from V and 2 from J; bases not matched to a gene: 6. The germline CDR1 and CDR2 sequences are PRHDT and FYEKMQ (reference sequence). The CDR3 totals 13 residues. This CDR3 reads CASGTGTAYEQYF. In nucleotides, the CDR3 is TGTGCCAGCGGGACCGGGACAGCCTACGAGCAGTACTTC. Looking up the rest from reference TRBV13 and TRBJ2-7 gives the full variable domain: AAGVIQSPRHLIKEKRETATLKCYPIPRHDTVYWYQQGPGQDPQFLISFYEKMQSDKGSIPDRFSAQQFSDYHSELNMSSLELGDSALYFCASGTGTAYEQYFGPGTRLTVT.

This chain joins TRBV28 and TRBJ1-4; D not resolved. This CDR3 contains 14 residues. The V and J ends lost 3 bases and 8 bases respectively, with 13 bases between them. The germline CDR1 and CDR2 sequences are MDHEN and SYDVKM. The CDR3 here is CASSLRGTKEKLFF. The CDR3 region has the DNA TGTGCCAGCAGTTTGCGGGGAACGAAAGAAAAACTGTTTTTT. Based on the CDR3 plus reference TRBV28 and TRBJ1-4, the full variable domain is DVKVTQSSRYLVKRTGEKVFLECVQDMDHENMFWYRQDPGLGLRLIYFSYDVKMKEKGDIPEGYSVSREKKERFSLILESASTNQTSMYLCASSLRGTKEKLFFGSGTQLSVL.

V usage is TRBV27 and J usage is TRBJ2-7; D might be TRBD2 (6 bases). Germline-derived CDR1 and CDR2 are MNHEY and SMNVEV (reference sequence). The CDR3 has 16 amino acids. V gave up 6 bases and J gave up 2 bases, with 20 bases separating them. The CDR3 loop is CASREDYKDLPYEQYF. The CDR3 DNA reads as TGTGCCAGCAGGGAGGACTATAAGGATTTACCCTACGAGCAGTACTTC.

The CDR3 loop is CASRRALQGPYGYTF. For the CDR3, the DNA is TGTGCCAGCAGGAGGGCCTTACAGGGCCCCTATGGCTACACCTTC. The chain employs TRBV6-5 and TRBJ1-2, with TRBD1 as a possible D gene (6 bases). Germline CDR1 reads MNHEY; CDR2 reads SVGAGI. The CDR3 is made up of 15 amino acids. Trimming shortened V by 6 bases and J by 4 bases, and 18 bases separated the two germline ends.

The CDR3 reads CASSFLTGGVVTEAFF. As DNA, the CDR3 is TGTGCCAGCAGTTTCCTGACAGGGGGGGTTGTCACTGAAGCTTTCTTT. The chain uses TRBV28 and TRBJ1-1, with 9 bases lining up with TRBD1. Germline V gene sequence: CDR1 MDHEN, CDR2 SYDVKM. The CDR3 has 16 amino acids. The V segment lost 3 bases and the J segment 4 bases; nucleotides outside the gene matches: 9. The full variable domain, with the rest looked up from reference TRBV28 and TRBJ1-1, is DVKVTQSSRYLVKRTGEKVFLECVQDMDHENMFWYRQDPGLGLRLIYFSYDVKMKEKGDIPEGYSVSREKKERFSLILESASTNQTSMYLCASSFLTGGVVTEAFFGQGTRLTVV.

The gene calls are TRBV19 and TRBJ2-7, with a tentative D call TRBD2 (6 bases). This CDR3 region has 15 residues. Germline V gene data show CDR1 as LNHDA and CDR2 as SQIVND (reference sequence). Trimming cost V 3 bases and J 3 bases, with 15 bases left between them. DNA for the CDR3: TGTGCCAGTAGTATCGGGACGGGAGAATACTACGAGCAGTACTTC. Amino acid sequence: CASSIGTGEYYEQYF.

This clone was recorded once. The CDR3 DNA is TGCGCCAGCAGCAGTAGGACAGTGAACACTGAAGCTTTCTTT. It yields the protein CASSSRTVNTEAFF. The chain uses TRBV5-1 and TRBJ1-1; a weak D match, TRBD1 (6 bases). CDR3 size: 14 residues. Trimming removed 4 bases from V and 0 bases from J, with 10 bases in between. CDR1 is SGHRS and CDR2 is YFSETQ in the germline V gene. Full variable domain (remainder filled in from reference TRBV5-1 and TRBJ1-1): KAGVTQTPRYLIKTRGQQVTLSCSPISGHRSVSWYQQTPGQGLQFLFEYFSETQRNKGNFPGRFSGRQFSNSRSEMNVSTLELGDSALYLCASSSRTVNTEAFFGQGTRLTVV.

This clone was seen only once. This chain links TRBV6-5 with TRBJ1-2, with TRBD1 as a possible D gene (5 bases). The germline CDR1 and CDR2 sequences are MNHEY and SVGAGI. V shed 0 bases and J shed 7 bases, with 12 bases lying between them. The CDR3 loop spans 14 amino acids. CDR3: CASSYSPQGGGYTF. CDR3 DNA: TGTGCCAGCAGTTACTCGCCCCAGGGAGGTGGCTACACCTTC.

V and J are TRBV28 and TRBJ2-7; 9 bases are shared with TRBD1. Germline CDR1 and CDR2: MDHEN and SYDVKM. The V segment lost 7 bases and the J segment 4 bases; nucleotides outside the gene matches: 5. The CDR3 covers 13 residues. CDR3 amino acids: CASKQGAEYEQYF. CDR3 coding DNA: TGTGCCAGCAAACAGGGGGCAGAATACGAGCAGTACTTC. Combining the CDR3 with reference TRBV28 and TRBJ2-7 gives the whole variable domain DVKVTQSSRYLVKRTGEKVFLECVQDMDHENMFWYRQDPGLGLRLIYFSYDVKMKEKGDIPEGYSVSREKKERFSLILESASTNQTSMYLCASKQGAEYEQYFGPGTRLTVT.

The CDR3 sequence is CASSLRTGDIPNSPLHF. DNA for the CDR3: TGTGCCAGCAGTCTTAGGACAGGGGATATTCCCAATTCACCCCTCCACTTT. The rearrangement links TRBV6-6 to TRBJ1-6; 9 bases align to TRBD1. V shed 5 bases, J shed 7 bases, and the junction held 12 bases outside the gene matches. Germline V lookup: CDR1 MNHNY, CDR2 SVGAGI (reference sequence). The CDR3 consists of 17 residues.